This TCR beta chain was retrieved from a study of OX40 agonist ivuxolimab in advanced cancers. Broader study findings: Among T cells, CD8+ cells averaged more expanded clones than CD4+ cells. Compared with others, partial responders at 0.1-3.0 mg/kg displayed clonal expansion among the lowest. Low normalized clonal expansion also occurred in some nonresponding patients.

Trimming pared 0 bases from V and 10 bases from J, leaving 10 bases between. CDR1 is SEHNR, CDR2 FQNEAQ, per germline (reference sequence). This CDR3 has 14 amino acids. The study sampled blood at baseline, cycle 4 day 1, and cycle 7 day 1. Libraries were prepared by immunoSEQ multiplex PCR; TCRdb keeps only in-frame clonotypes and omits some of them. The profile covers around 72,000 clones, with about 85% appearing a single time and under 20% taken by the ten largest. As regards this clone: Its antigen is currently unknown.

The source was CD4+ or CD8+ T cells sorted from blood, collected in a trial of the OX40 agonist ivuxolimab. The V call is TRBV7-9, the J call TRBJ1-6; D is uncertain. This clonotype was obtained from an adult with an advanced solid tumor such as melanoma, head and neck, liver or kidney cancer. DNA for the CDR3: TGTGCCAGCAGCTTAGCGGTCGGTGGGTCACCCCTCCACTTT. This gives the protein CASSLAVGGSPLHF. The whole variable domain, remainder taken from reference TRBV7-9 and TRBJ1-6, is DTGVSQNPRHKITKRGQNVTFRCDPISEHNRLYWYRQTLGQGPEFLTYFQNEAQLEKSRLLSDRFSAERPKGSFSTLEIQRTEQGDSAMYLCASSLAVGGSPLHFGNGTRLTVT.